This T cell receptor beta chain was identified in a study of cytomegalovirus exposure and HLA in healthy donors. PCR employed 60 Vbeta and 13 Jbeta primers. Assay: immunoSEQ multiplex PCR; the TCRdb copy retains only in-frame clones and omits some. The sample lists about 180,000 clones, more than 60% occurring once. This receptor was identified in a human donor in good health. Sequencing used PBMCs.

CDR3 amino acids: CASTGGAGIHEQFF. The CDR3 DNA follows: TGTGCCAGCACGGGCGGGGCCGGGATCCATGAGCAGTTCTTC. J is TRBJ2-1 and V is TRBV5-6, with D possibly TRBD2 on 6 matching bases. Germline V lookup: CDR1 SGHDT, CDR2 YYEEEE. CDR3 size: 14 residues. V was shortened by 6 bases and J by 8 bases, with 18 bases between the two germline ends.